The clone carrying this TCR beta chain was counted between two and nine times. These data belong to a study of cytomegalovirus exposure and HLA in healthy donors. In the study overall: Clustering assigned about 76% of the approximately 400 genotyped donors to the Caucasian-associated ancestry cluster.

The PCR ran on 60 Vbeta and 13 Jbeta primers. The repertoire was sequenced with immunoSEQ multiplex PCR; TCRdb's copy has only in-frame clones and lacks some. The data show under 200,000 clones, approximately 80% seen once. This receptor was taken from a young woman in good health and CMV-seropositive. The specimen was PBMCs.

The CDR3 sequence: CASSFTGGFDEQYF. The CDR3 nucleotides are TGTGCCAGCAGTTTCACAGGGGGCTTCGACGAGCAGTACTTC. The chain recombines TRBV27 with TRBJ2-7; 9 bases fit TRBD1. Germline loops: CDR1 MNHEY, CDR2 SMNVEV (reference sequence). This CDR3 comprises 14 residues. V trimming: 3 bases; J trimming: 5 bases; junction bases outside the gene matches: 5.